The present TCR beta chain was sequenced within a study of T cell responses to AZD1222 COVID-19 vaccine. General study findings and limits: The donor group comprised mostly white British people and more females; the analysis possibly underestimated clonal diversity. The breadth and depth of Spike-specific TCRs increased once two AZD1222 doses had been given. Only six people who got AZD1222 tested seropositive at baseline. Among spike-specific TCRs, nearly half reportedly target unmutated variant regions.

The data were produced by immunoSEQ multiplex PCR, yet TCRdb's version contains in-frame clones alone and is incomplete. This table has more than 85,000 clones, around nine tenths appearing once. Worth noting for this clone: The target antigen is unknown.

With 1 base removed from V and 5 bases from J, the gap between germline ends came to 14 bases. The CDR3 length is 15 residues. Germline V lookup: CDR1 SGHTA, CDR2 FQGNSA. The sample here was peripheral blood, taken on day 0 of AZD1222 vaccination. This TCR was recovered from an adult in good health. The chain links TRBV7-2 to TRBJ2-5; tentative D call: TRBD2 (6 bases). CDR3 sequence reads: CASSLGIRERETQYF. CDR3 DNA: TGTGCCAGCAGCTTAGGGATTCGGGAGAGGGAGACCCAGTACTTC.